The present entry profiles one T cell receptor beta chain with its context. The germline gives CDR1 LGHNA, CDR2 YNFKEQ. J lost 5 bases, V lost 3 bases, and 5 bases had no gene match. The CDR3 is 15 amino acids. 60 Vbeta and 13 Jbeta primers were used in PCR. Profiled with immunoSEQ multiplex PCR; TCRdb holds only in-frame clones, not every one. The table records 100,000 to 150,000 clones, over 70% of them present only once. The data were obtained in a study of cytomegalovirus exposure and HLA in healthy donors. The clonotype originates from a woman aged 50 to 60 in good health and CMV-seronegative. The sequenced sample was PBMCs. The J gene is TRBJ1-5, the V gene TRBV4-2; 9 bases are a match to TRBD1. CDR3 nucleotide sequence: TGTGCCAGCAGCCAGGGACAGGGAAGGGATCAGCCCCAGCATTTT. Residues: CASSQGQGRDQPQHF.